Shown below are 9 T cell receptor beta chains from a single sample sequenced in a study of radiation and T cells in renal cell carcinoma (dated by TCRdb to between 2020 and 2021). Receptor amplification or capture employed the immunoSEQ multiplex PCR assay. This is the immuneACCESS table as TCRdb keeps it, with only in-frame sequences that have V and J called. A part of the clones is gone; compared with another copy, unresolved V genes explain less than half, and the rest is unexplained. This sample gives 120,000 to 150,000 clones in total; about 88% of them show up just once. Jointly, the top ten make up around 4.1% of the sample. The label giving this sample's time point can be read as: baseline pretreatment blood. What this sample's treatment or condition label stands for: 15 Gy SBRT to primary tumor, nephrectomy 4 weeks later. Sequenced material: blood, taken from a patient whose treatment included radiotherapy and nephrectomy. The receptors originated from a woman in her seventies with renal cell carcinoma.

The chain recombines TRBV11-2 with TRBJ1-1; perhaps TRBD1 as D (6 bases). CDR3 length equals 14 residues. Trimming pared 3 bases from V and 4 bases from J, leaving 12 bases between. Germline values: CDR1 SGHAT, CDR2 FQNNGV. CDR3 coding DNA: TGTGCCAGCAGCTTGGCAATCAGGGGCACTGAAGCTTTCTTT. Its translation is CASSLAIRGTEAFF.

The chain couples TRBV2 to TRBJ2-5, with TRBD1 matching 7 bases. In germline, CDR1 is SNHLY, CDR2 FYNNEI. The length of the CDR3 is 14 residues. V lost 6 bases and J lost 3; bases outside the gene matches: 7. CDR3 in DNA: TGTGCCAGCAGCCCACAGGGGTCGGAAGAGACCCAGTACTTC. It specifies CASSPQGSEETQYF. Full variable domain (outside the CDR3, taken from reference TRBV2 and TRBJ2-5): EPEVTQTPSHQVTQMGQEVILRCVPISNHLYFYWYRQILGQKVEFLVSFYNNEISEKSEIFDDQFSVERPDGSNFTLKIRSTKLEDSAMYFCASSPQGSEETQYFGPGTRLLVL.

V is TRBV7-3 and J is TRBJ1-6, with a weak D call TRBD1 (6 bases). Trimming took 5 bases from V and 5 from J, leaving 13 bases between them. Germline lookup yields CDR1 SGHTA and CDR2 FQGTGA. The CDR3 runs 15 residues. The CDR3 here is CASSPGHQNNSPLHF. The CDR3 DNA follows: TGTGCCAGCAGCCCGGGACACCAAAATAATTCACCCCTCCACTTT.

This sequence joins TRBV5-1 and TRBJ2-2; 7 bases are a match to TRBD1. Germline assignment: CDR1 SGHRS and CDR2 YFSETQ. This CDR3 has 14 residues. V trimming: 1 base; J trimming: 5 bases; junction bases outside the gene matches: 2. Written as DNA, the CDR3 is TGCGCCAGCAGCTTGCCACAGGGGACCGGGGAGCTGTTTTTT. The encoded protein is CASSLPQGTGELFF.

This clone came up once. The chain joins TRBV7-3 to TRBJ2-7, with TRBD1 identical over 9 bases. The CDR3 is 16 amino acids. CDR1 is SGHTA, CDR2 FQGTGA, per germline. V was pared by 1 base and J by 3 bases, with 7 bases of the junction left unmatched. The CDR3 coding sequence is TGTGCCAGCAGCTTAATGTCCGGGACAGGGCGCTACGAGCAGTACTTC. This codes for CASSLMSGTGRYEQYF.

The chain uses TRBV6-1 and TRBJ1-6, with D perhaps TRBD1 (5 bases). Trimming removed 0 bases at V and 6 bases at J, with 12 bases between. The length of the CDR3 is 16 residues. Germline CDR1 reads MNHNS; CDR2 reads SASEGT. The chain's CDR3 is CASSEAGGSSNSPLHF. CDR3 sequence (DNA): TGTGCCAGCAGTGAAGCGGGGGGGAGCAGTAATTCACCCCTCCACTTT.

The rearrangement uses TRBV19 and TRBJ1-1; D gene unclear. Germline V gene sequence: CDR1 LNHDA, CDR2 SQIVND (reference sequence). This CDR3 is built from 15 residues. The V and J ends lost 4 bases and 6 bases respectively, with 18 bases between them. The CDR3 coding sequence is TGTGCCAGTAGTACCCCGACGTCGGGGAGCGCTGAAGCTTTCTTT. Its protein product is CASSTPTSGSAEAFF.

CDR3 DNA: TGTGCCAGCAGCCCCCCCGATGGTGCGGCCTACAATGAGCAGTTCTTC. Its protein product is CASSPPDGAAYNEQFF. This chain joins TRBV5-4 and TRBJ2-1; D is unclear. This CDR3 region has 16 residues. Germline CDR1 is SGHNT and CDR2 is YYREEE (reference sequence). Trimming took 4 bases from V and 2 from J, leaving 16 bases between them. Filled out from reference TRBV5-4 and TRBJ2-1, the complete variable domain reads ETGVTQSPTHLIKTRGQQVTLRCSSQSGHNTVSWYQQALGQGPQFIFQYYREEENGRGNFPPRFSGLQFPNYSSELNVNALELDDSALYLCASSPPDGAAYNEQFFGPGTRLTVL.

This sequence joins TRBV13 and TRBJ1-1, with D hard to call. Germline CDR1 reads PRHDT; CDR2 reads FYEKMQ (reference sequence). Trimming cost V 5 bases and J 4 bases, with 14 bases left between them. The CDR3 is 14 amino acids. The CDR3 region has the DNA TGTGCCAGCAGCGCGAACTGGGCCGGCACTGAAGCTTTCTTT. It translates to CASSANWAGTEAFF.